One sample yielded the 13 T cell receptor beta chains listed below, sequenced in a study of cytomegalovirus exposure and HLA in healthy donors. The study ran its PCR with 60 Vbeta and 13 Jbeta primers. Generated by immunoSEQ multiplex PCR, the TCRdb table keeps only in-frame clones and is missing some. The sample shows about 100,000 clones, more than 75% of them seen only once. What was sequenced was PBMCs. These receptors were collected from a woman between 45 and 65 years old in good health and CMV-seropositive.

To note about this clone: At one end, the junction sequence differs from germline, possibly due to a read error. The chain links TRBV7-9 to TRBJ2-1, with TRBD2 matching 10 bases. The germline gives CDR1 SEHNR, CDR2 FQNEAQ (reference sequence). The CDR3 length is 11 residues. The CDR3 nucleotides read TGTTCCAGCAGCCCTGGACTAGCGGCGTTCTTC. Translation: CSSSPGLAAFF.

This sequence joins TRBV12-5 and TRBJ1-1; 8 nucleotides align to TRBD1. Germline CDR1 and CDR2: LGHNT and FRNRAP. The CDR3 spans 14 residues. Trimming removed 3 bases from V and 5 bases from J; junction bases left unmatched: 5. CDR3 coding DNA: TGTGCTAGTGGTTTCTGGACAGGGAGAACTGAAGCTTTCTTT. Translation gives CASGFWTGRTEAFF. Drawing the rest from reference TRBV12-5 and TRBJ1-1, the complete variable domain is DARVTQTPRHKVTEMGQEVTMRCQPILGHNTVFWYRQTMMQGLELLAYFRNRAPLDDSGMPKDRFSAEMPDATLATLKIQPSEPRDSAVYFCASGFWTGRTEAFFGQGTRLTVV.

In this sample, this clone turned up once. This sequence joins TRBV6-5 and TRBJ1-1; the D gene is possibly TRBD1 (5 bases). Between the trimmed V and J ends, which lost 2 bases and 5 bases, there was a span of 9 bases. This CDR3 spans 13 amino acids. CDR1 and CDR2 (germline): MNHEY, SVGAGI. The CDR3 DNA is TGTGCCAGCAGTTACGTAGCAGGGACTGAAGCTTTCTTT. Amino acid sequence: CASSYVAGTEAFF.

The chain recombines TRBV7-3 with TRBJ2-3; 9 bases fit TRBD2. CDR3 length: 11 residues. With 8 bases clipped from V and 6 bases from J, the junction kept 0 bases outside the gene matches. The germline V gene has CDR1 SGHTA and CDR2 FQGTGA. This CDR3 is CASAGGDTQYF. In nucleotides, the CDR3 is TGTGCCAGCGCGGGGGGGGATACGCAGTATTTT. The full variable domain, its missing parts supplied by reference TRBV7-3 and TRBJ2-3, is GAGVSQTPSNKVTEKGKYVELRCDPISGHTALYWYRQSLGQGPEFLIYFQGTGAADDSGLPNDRFFAVRPEGSVSTLKIQRTERGDSAVYLCASAGGDTQYFGPGTRLTVL.

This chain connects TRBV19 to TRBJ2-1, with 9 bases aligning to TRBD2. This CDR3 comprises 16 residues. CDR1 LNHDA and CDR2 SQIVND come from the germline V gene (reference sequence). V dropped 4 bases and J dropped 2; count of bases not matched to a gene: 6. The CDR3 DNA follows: TGTGCCAGTAGTACCTTGGCTAGCGGGACCTACAATGAGCAGTTCTTC. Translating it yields CASSTLASGTYNEQFF.

The CDR3 region is CASSPLTGERNNEQFF. The DNA of the CDR3 is TGTGCCAGCAGCCCCTTAACAGGGGAACGAAACAATGAGCAGTTCTTC. The V gene is TRBV14, the J gene TRBJ2-1; 7 positions match TRBD1. J gave up 5 bases and V 4 bases, and 11 bases lay outside the gene matches. CDR1 and CDR2 (germline): SGHDN, FVKESK. The CDR3 is 16 amino acids.

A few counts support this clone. CDR3 sequence: CAWTQSLSGYTF. The CDR3 region has the DNA TGTGCCTGGACCCAGAGTCTTAGCGGCTACACCTTC. The chain recombines TRBV30 with TRBJ1-2; D gene ambiguous. V was shortened by 4 bases and J by 8 bases, with 14 bases between the two germline ends. This CDR3 has 12 amino acids. Germline-derived CDR1 and CDR2 are GTSNPN and SVGIG (reference sequence).

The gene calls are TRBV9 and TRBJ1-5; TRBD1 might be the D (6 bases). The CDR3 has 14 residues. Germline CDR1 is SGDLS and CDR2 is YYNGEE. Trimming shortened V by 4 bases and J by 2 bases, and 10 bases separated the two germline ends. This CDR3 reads CASSLEGGNQPQHF. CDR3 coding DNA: TGTGCCAGCAGCTTAGAGGGGGGCAATCAGCCCCAGCATTTT.

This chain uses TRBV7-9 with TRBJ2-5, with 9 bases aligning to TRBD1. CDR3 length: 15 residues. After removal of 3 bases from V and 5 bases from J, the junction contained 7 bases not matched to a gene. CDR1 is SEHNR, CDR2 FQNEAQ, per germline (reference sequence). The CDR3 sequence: CASSFGQGKGETQYF. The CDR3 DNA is TGTGCCAGCAGCTTCGGACAGGGGAAGGGGGAGACCCAGTACTTC.

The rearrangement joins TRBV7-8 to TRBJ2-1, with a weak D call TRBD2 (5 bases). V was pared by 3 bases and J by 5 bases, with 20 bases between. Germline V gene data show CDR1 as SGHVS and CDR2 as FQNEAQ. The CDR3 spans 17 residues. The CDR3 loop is CASSFRLGASSNNEQFF. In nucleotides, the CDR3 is TGTGCCAGCAGCTTCCGTTTAGGAGCTAGCTCAAACAATGAGCAGTTCTTC. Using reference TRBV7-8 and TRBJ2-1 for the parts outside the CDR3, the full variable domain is GAGVSQSPRYKVAKRGQDVALRCDPISGHVSLFWYQQALGQGPEFLTYFQNEAQLDKSGLPSDRFFAERPEGSVSTLKIQRTQQEDSAVYLCASSFRLGASSNNEQFFGPGTRLTVL.

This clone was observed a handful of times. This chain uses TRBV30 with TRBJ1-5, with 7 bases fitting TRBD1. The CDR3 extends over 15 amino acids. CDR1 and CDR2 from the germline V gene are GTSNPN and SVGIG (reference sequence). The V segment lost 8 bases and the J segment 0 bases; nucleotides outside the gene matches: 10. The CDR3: CALKAGTDSNQPQHF. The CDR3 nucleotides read TGTGCCCTTAAAGCCGGGACAGATAGCAATCAGCCCCAGCATTTT.

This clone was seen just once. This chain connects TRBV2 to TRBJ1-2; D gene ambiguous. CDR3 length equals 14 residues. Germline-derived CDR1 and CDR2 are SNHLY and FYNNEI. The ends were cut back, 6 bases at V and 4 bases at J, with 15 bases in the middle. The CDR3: CASRGGRDSYGYTF. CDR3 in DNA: TGTGCCAGCAGGGGAGGGAGGGATAGCTATGGCTACACCTTC.

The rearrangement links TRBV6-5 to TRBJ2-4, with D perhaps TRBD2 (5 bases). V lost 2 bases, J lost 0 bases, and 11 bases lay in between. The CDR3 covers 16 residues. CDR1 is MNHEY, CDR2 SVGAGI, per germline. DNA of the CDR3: TGTGCCAGCAGTTACAGGACGGGATTAGCCAAAAACATTCAGTACTTC. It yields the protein CASSYRTGLAKNIQYF.